This T cell receptor (beta chain) comes out of a study of blood T cell repertoires in COVID-19. The wider study: Collection of acute and convalescent COVID-19 samples took place in the United States, Italy and Spain. The analysed material was cDNA or gDNA that came from T cells, B-cell-depleted T cells, or PBMCs.

In the original workflow: Amplification of reference gene primers was used by the study to estimate nucleated cell counts. Sequencing was performed with immunoSEQ multiplex PCR; in TCRdb, only in-frame clones are kept and a portion is missing. V and J calls and clone size follow that table, whereas D and trimming were derived from the DNA. The profile shows some 100,000 clones, 88% of them singletons. This clone was observed a few times. Source material: peripheral blood. The TCR comes from a woman aged 55-70 years with acute or convalescent COVID-19.

CDR3 DNA: TGTGCCAGTCACCCCCCCGGGAGTTATACGCAGTATTTT. It specifies CASHPPGSYTQYF. The chain joins TRBV19 to TRBJ2-3, with a possible D match to TRBD2 (6 bases). CDR3 size: 13 residues. The V gene's germline CDR1 is LNHDA and CDR2 SQIVND (reference sequence). Trimming took 8 bases from V and 7 from J, leaving 16 bases between them.